Shown below are 17 T cell receptor beta chains from a single sample sequenced in a study of blood T cell repertoires in COVID-19. Generated by immunoSEQ multiplex PCR, the TCRdb table keeps only in-frame clones and is missing some. This repertoire shows roughly 140,000 clones, about four fifths found once; its top ten account for under 2%. Sequencing was performed on PBMCs or T cells enriched from blood (not recorded which). The receptors here all came from a woman younger than 30 who had been exposed to COVID-19.

The V and J genes are TRBV19 and TRBJ1-5; no definite D call. V lost 6 bases, J lost 7 bases, and 10 bases lay in between. Germline loops: CDR1 LNHDA, CDR2 SQIVND (reference sequence). The CDR3 length is 12 residues. CDR3 sequence reads: CASRPGRQPQHF. In nucleotides, the CDR3 is TGTGCCAGTAGACCGGGAAGACAGCCCCAGCATTTT.

This clone has ten or more counts. The chain recombines TRBV7-3 with TRBJ1-2; TRBD1 matches at 10 bases. V was clipped by 2 bases and J by 7 bases; unmatched bases: 10. There are 16 residues in the CDR3. Germline V gene data show CDR1 as SGHTA and CDR2 as FQGTGA. CDR3 loop: CASSLGPGTGDRGYTF. The CDR3 DNA is TGTGCCAGCAGCTTAGGACCCGGGACAGGGGACCGTGGCTACACCTTC.

A single count supports this clone. The chain uses TRBV27 and TRBJ2-6, with 9 bases that match TRBD2. The CDR3 runs 16 residues. CDR1 MNHEY and CDR2 SMNVEV come from the germline V gene (reference sequence). Losses at the gene ends were 8 bases for V and 3 bases for J; bases not matched to a gene: 8. The CDR3 here is CASGMAGGSGANVLTF. Written as DNA, the CDR3 is TGTGCCAGCGGAATGGCGGGAGGGAGTGGGGCCAACGTCCTGACTTTC.

The V call is TRBV12-3 or TRBV12-4, the J call TRBJ1-6; no reliable D call. The CDR3 has 13 amino acids. Trimming shortened V by 6 bases and J by 9 bases, and 12 bases separated the two germline ends. As DNA, the CDR3 is TGTGCCAGCAGCCCCAGCCCGGGTTCACCCCTCCACTTT. It translates to CASSPSPGSPLHF.

The chain links TRBV5-6 to TRBJ2-5; D possibly corresponds to TRBD2 (7 bases). Germline loops: CDR1 SGHDT, CDR2 YYEEEE. The CDR3 loop spans 14 amino acids. Trimming took off 1 base at V and 4 bases at J, with 11 bases between the two ends. In DNA form, the CDR3 reads TGTGCCAGCAGCTTGAGGGGGGGAGCAGAGACCCAGTACTTC. It yields the protein CASSLRGGAETQYF.

This clone was detected only a few times. The chain carries TRBV2 and TRBJ1-5; 9 bases are a match to TRBD1. V was pared by 7 bases and J by 5 bases, with 3 bases of the junction left unmatched. This CDR3 region has 13 residues. The germline V gene has CDR1 SNHLY and CDR2 FYNNEI. CDR3 nucleotide sequence: TGTGCCAGCACCCGGGACAGGGATCAGCCCCAGCATTTT. It translates to CASTRDRDQPQHF.

The CDR3 sequence: CASSNYSPSGANVLTF. The CDR3 nucleotides read TGTGCCAGCAGTAACTACAGTCCCTCTGGGGCCAACGTCCTGACTTTC. This rearrangement joins TRBV6-2 or TRBV6-3 to TRBJ2-6; D is undetermined. The CDR3 length is 16 residues. Germline V gene data show CDR1 as MNHEY and CDR2 as SVGEGT. V lost 5 bases to trimming and J lost 0 bases, with 11 bases between them.

V usage is TRBV28 and J usage is TRBJ1-1, with 9 nucleotides matching TRBD1. After removal of 3 bases from V and 1 base from J, the junction contained 12 bases not matched to a gene. CDR1 is MDHEN and CDR2 is SYDVKM in the germline V gene. CDR3 length equals 18 residues. Here the CDR3 DNA reads TGTGCCAGCAGTTTCCGGGACAGGGTTCTTCCTAGGAACACTGAAGCTTTCTTT. Protein: CASSFRDRVLPRNTEAFF.

The chain combines TRBV5-4 with TRBJ2-1, with a weak D call TRBD2 (6 bases). The CDR3 contains 15 residues. V was trimmed by 0 bases and J by 5 bases, leaving 12 bases between them. Germline assignment: CDR1 SGHNT and CDR2 YYREEE (reference sequence). The CDR3: CASSLVSGPHNEQFF. CDR3 bases: TGTGCCAGCAGCTTGGTTAGCGGTCCCCACAATGAGCAGTTCTTC.

This clone was seen more than once but under ten times. V usage is TRBV9 and J usage is TRBJ2-4; 11 nucleotides agree with TRBD1. V gave up 3 bases and J gave up 13 bases; unmatched junction bases: 9. CDR3 length: 14 residues. The germline CDR1 and CDR2 sequences are SGDLS and YYNGEE. CDR3 protein: CASSASTGTGGQYF. CDR3 nucleotide sequence: TGTGCCAGCAGCGCATCTACGGGGACAGGGGGACAGTACTTC.

The chain links TRBV5-1 to TRBJ1-1; D may be TRBD1 (5 bases). Germline lookup yields CDR1 SGHRS and CDR2 YFSETQ. V gave up 3 bases and J gave up 4 bases, with 7 bases separating them. This CDR3 spans 12 amino acids. The CDR3 DNA reads TGCGCCAGCAGCTACGGGGGCACTGAAGCTTTCTTT. As protein: CASSYGGTEAFF.

This clone was recorded only once. The chain is built from TRBV15 and TRBJ2-5; 8 nucleotides line up with TRBD2. Germline values: CDR1 LNHNV, CDR2 YYDKDF (reference sequence). V shed 5 bases and J 2 bases; nucleotides not matched to a gene: 7. This CDR3 region has 15 residues. CDR3: CATSARSGTQETQYF. In nucleotides, the CDR3 is TGTGCCACCAGCGCTCGTAGCGGGACACAAGAGACCCAGTACTTC.

This clone has just one count. This sequence joins TRBV19 and TRBJ1-5, with 11 bases that match TRBD1. V lost 4 bases and J lost 6; bases outside the gene matches: 8. Germline CDR1 and CDR2: LNHDA and SQIVND (reference sequence). This CDR3 is 16 amino acids long. CDR3 loop: CASSTRTGGRSQPQHF. The CDR3, as DNA: TGTGCCAGTAGTACCCGGACAGGGGGCCGTAGTCAGCCCCAGCATTTT.

The rearrangement uses TRBV11-2 and TRBJ1-2, with 8 positions matching TRBD1. The CDR3 is 14 amino acids. V lost 5 bases and J lost 2; bases outside the gene matches: 4. From germline, CDR1 is SGHAT and CDR2 FQNNGV. The DNA for the CDR3 is TGTGCCAGCAGCCTCGGACAGGGAAACTATGGCTACACCTTC. This codes for CASSLGQGNYGYTF.

This chain links TRBV4-1 with TRBJ2-2; D is possibly TRBD2 (7 bases). The CDR3 runs 16 residues. Trimming removed 3 bases from V and 5 bases from J, with 16 bases in between. CDR1 is MGHRA, CDR2 YSYEKL, per germline. The CDR3 DNA reads as TGCGCCAGCAGCCAGTCAAGGGGGGGGCTTACCGGGGAGCTGTTTTTT. Its translation is CASSQSRGGLTGELFF.

V and J are TRBV18 and TRBJ2-7; D perhaps matches TRBD1 (5 bases). CDR3 length equals 14 residues. Germline values: CDR1 KGHSH, CDR2 LQKENI. Between the trimmed V and J ends, which lost 2 bases and 8 bases, there was a span of 16 bases. CDR3 protein: CASSPWKGFNQQYF. The CDR3 nucleotides are TGTGCCAGCTCACCATGGAAGGGGTTTAACCAGCAGTACTTC.

The chain recombines TRBV19 with TRBJ2-2; possible D gene TRBD2, 6 bases. CDR3 size: 14 residues. V dropped 6 bases and J dropped 3 bases, with 11 bases sitting between them. Germline V CDR1 and CDR2: LNHDA, SQIVND (reference sequence). CDR3 sequence: CASSGGTYTGELFF. The CDR3 bases are TGTGCCAGTAGCGGCGGGACGTACACCGGGGAGCTGTTTTTT.